This T cell receptor (beta chain) came from a study of blood T cell repertoires in COVID-19. The wider study: PBMCs, B-cell-depleted T cells, or T cells were the source of the cDNA or gDNA that made up the material.

Trimming left V 1 base short and J 3 bases short, with 18 bases between. This CDR3 comprises 17 residues. Germline V gene lookup returns CDR1 GTSNPN and CDR2 SVGIG (reference sequence). Authors' processing steps: The authors estimated nucleated cell counts from reference gene primer amplification. The assay was immunoSEQ multiplex PCR, and TCRdb's table has in-frame clones only and misses some. The D gene and trimming were derived from the DNA, and the V and J assignments and clone size from that table. The repertoire holds under 250,000 clones, with 75% to 85% as singletons. Seattle participants joined during active infection and were tracked over time.

The chain is built from TRBV30 and TRBJ2-2, with a weak D call TRBD2 (5 bases). Source material: peripheral blood. The source of this sequence is a woman in her thirties or forties with COVID-19, enrolled during active disease. CDR3 DNA sequence: TGTGCCTGGAGTGCCCTACCCTCGGCCGGGGACACCGGGGAGCTGTTTTTT. It yields the protein CAWSALPSAGDTGELFF.